The rows below give T cell receptor beta chains drawn from one sample of a study of blood T cell repertoires in COVID-19. The table came from immunoSEQ multiplex PCR; TCRdb's copy has only in-frame clones and leaves some out. The sample consists of 220,000 or so clones, approximately 90% of them appearing once. Sample: peripheral blood. These receptors were taken from a man in his 60s with COVID-19, enrolled during active disease. Both conserved end residues are trimmed from each CDR3. For some rows the clone size is stated as once, few or many, or as a class when expanded; others skip it.

clone size | V gene | CDR3 protein
once | TRBV5-1 | ASSPAGTGQGTPTGELF
- | TRBV21-1 | ASSRQPGLAVLSTDTQY
- | TRBV6-2/TRBV6-3 | ASSNFLGTGGYEQY
- | TRBV27 | ASRGRGGHEQY
- | TRBV6-2/TRBV6-3 | ASSYSGGGVSSPSSYNEQF
- | TRBV7-3 | ASSPTWAVSYNEQF
- | TRBV11-2 | ASSSRQMNTEAF
- | TRBV6-6 | ASSKSTGSGTEAF
- | TRBV21-1 | ASSIRTGRAHGYT
- | TRBV7-2 | ASSQAGGGLGEQY
- | TRBV14 | ASRRQLNTEAF
- | TRBV3-1/TRBV3-2 | ASSQLSGGNGNTIY
- | TRBV30 | AWSPLQVGTEAF
few | TRBV4-2 | ASSLQASGGGSYNEQF
- | TRBV5-4 | ASTQTGAGELF
- | TRBV12-3/TRBV12-4 | ASSFNQGYGYT
- | TRBV7-2 | ASSLGRDYGYT
- | TRBV29-1 | SATTGGMGYTEAF
- | TRBV19 | ASRTENPKSPLH
- | TRBV10-2 | ASSESVGSGETQY
- | TRBV27 | ASRPGLAADTQY
- | TRBV10-3 | AISQGVGNTIY
- | TRBV5-1 | ASSWGQGYNEQF
- | TRBV6-2/TRBV6-3 | ASTPTSGPGAQY
- | TRBV2 | ASIPTDRVNYGYT
- | TRBV10-3 | AISPGQATDTQY
few | TRBV28 | ASSLWARRGGETQY
- | TRBV27 | ASGLGRDGEKLF
- | TRBV5-1 | ASSLPGGLSNTGELF
- | TRBV18 | ASSGTSADTQY
- | TRBV6-1 | ASSEGAIPLYEQF
once | TRBV25-1 | ASSVFRTSGTNEQF
few | TRBV27 | ASSTGVGNQPQH
few | TRBV25-1 | ASSEGTGGGYEQY
- | TRBV18 | ASSPMRLAGGKNEQF
- | TRBV11-2 | ASISGTRGTGELF
- | TRBV3-1/TRBV3-2 | ASSSGPTGDRYT
- | TRBV2 | ASSDRQYSNEKLF
- | TRBV6-6 | ASSQKGQGEDGYT
- | TRBV30 | ASQDHSGGPTDTQY
- | TRBV10-3 | AIGTRSYNEQF
- | TRBV9 | ASSRLPLGDTQY
- | TRBV6-5 | ASSYFAGGRYEQY
- | TRBV18 | ASATGSNSPLH
- | TRBV7-2 | ASSLEYSRGAHEQY
- | TRBV23-1 | ASSQFRGKRNQPQH
- | TRBV30 | AWIAGGPRGELF
- | TRBV5-1 | ASSASNLHQY